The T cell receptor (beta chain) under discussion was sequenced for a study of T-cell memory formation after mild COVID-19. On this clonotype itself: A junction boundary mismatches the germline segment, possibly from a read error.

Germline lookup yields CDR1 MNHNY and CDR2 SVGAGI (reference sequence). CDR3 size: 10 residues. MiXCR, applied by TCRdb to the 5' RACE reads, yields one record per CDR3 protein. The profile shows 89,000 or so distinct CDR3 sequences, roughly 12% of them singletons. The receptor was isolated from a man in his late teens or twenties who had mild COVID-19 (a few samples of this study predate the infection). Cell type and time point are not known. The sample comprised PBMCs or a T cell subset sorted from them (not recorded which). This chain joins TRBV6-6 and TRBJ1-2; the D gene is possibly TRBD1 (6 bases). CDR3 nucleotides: TGTGCCAGCTCCTCGGACAGCAGAAGCTTC. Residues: CASSSDSRSF.